A single sample is the source of the 27 T cell receptor beta chains below, sequenced in a study of Ad26.COV2.S vaccination and SARS-CoV-2 variants. Documented treatment: some 20 received Ad26.COV2.S at low or high dose, single or two shots; a few received placebo; per-sample allocation not given. Specimens were obtained on day 63 following the first vaccine or placebo injection. This table comes from immunoSEQ multiplex PCR, and its TCRdb copy is limited to in-frame clones, with some not included. The profile covers about 370,000 clones, with approximately 89% appearing a single time and around 1.9% taken by the ten largest. The sequencing here drew on peripheral blood, taken in a trial of Ad26.COV2.S vaccine versus placebo. The receptors derive from a person between 18 and 60 years old who received the Ad26.COV2.S COVID-19 vaccine or a placebo.

V gene TRBV7-2 combines with J gene TRBJ2-2, with 12 bases identical to TRBD2. The J segment lost 5 bases and the V segment lost 5 bases, leaving 6 bases of the junction unmatched. Germline V gene data show CDR1 as SGHTA and CDR2 as FQGNSA. This CDR3 region has 16 residues. The CDR3 coding sequence is TGTGCCAGCAGCGTACTAGCGGGAGGACGGACCGGGGAGCTGTTTTTT. Translating it yields CASSVLAGGRTGELFF.

CDR3 nucleotides: TGTGCCAGCACAACTTACCCCAAGCCGGGAGCCTACGAGCAGTACTTC. As protein: CASTTYPKPGAYEQYF. The chain has TRBV28 and TRBJ2-7, with D possibly TRBD2 on 6 matching bases. V dropped 7 bases and J dropped 2 bases, with 21 bases sitting between them. The CDR3 spans 16 residues. Germline V gene lookup returns CDR1 MDHEN and CDR2 SYDVKM.

The V gene is TRBV3-1 (or the pseudogene TRBV3-2), the J gene TRBJ2-4; TRBD2 is a possible D gene (5 bases). The CDR3 totals 14 residues. In germline, CDR1 is LGHDT, CDR2 YNNKEL (reference sequence). The V end was cut by 4 bases, the J end by 6 bases, with 13 bases between. The CDR3 spells CASSPTARANIQYF. The CDR3 DNA sequence: TGTGCCAGCAGCCCTACAGCGAGGGCAAACATTCAGTACTTC.

This clone was counted ten times or more. The rearrangement joins TRBV13 to TRBJ2-7, with 12 bases fitting TRBD2. V gave up 5 bases and J gave up 3 bases; unmatched junction bases: 5. The CDR3 extends over 15 amino acids. CDR1 PRHDT and CDR2 FYEKMQ come from the germline V gene (reference sequence). CDR3 DNA sequence: TGTGCCAGCAGCCAAGGACTAGCGGGAAACTACGAGCAGTACTTC. This gives the protein CASSQGLAGNYEQYF. The whole variable domain, remainder taken from reference TRBV13 and TRBJ2-7, is AAGVIQSPRHLIKEKRETATLKCYPIPRHDTVYWYQQGPGQDPQFLISFYEKMQSDKGSIPDRFSAQQFSDYHSELNMSSLELGDSALYFCASSQGLAGNYEQYFGPGTRLTVT.

This sequence joins TRBV7-9 and TRBJ2-2; 12 bases fit TRBD2. V lost 2 bases to trimming and J lost 6 bases; unmatched junction nucleotides: 4. The CDR3 spans 16 residues. The V gene's germline CDR1 is SEHNR and CDR2 FQNEAQ (reference sequence). CDR3 nucleotides: TGTGCCAGCAGCTTACGACTAGCGGGAGTGGCCGGGGAGCTGTTTTTT. Its translation is CASSLRLAGVAGELFF.

J is TRBJ1-2 and V is TRBV5-1; D is unresolved. Per the germline V gene, CDR1 is SGHRS and CDR2 is YFSETQ. V lost 2 bases, J lost 0 bases, and 11 bases lay in between. CDR3 length equals 15 residues. The CDR3 here is CASSLGGRSNYGYTF. CDR3 in DNA: TGCGCCAGCAGCTTAGGTGGAAGATCTAACTATGGCTACACCTTC.

Only one count was recorded for this clone. Other DNA sequences of this sample code for an identical CDR3. This sequence joins TRBV11-3 and TRBJ2-2, with D perhaps TRBD2 (5 bases). This CDR3 contains 13 residues. CDR1 SGHNT and CDR2 YENEEA come from the germline V gene. The V and J ends lost 4 bases and 4 bases respectively, with 7 bases between them. CDR3 sequence (DNA): TGTGCCAGCAGCTCCCGGGGCACCGGGGAGCTGTTTTTT. Residues: CASSSRGTGELFF.

This chain uses TRBV5-5 with TRBJ2-2; tentative D call: TRBD2 (5 bases). The germline V gene encodes CDR1 SGHKS and CDR2 YYEKEE (reference sequence). This CDR3 spans 13 amino acids. V dropped 0 bases and J dropped 6 bases, with 6 bases sitting between them. The CDR3 DNA sequence: TGTGCCAGCAGCTTGGGAGGGTCCGGGGAGCTGTTTTTT. It codes for CASSLGGSGELFF.

The gene calls are TRBV13 and TRBJ2-7; D is ambiguous. From germline, CDR1 is PRHDT and CDR2 FYEKMQ (reference sequence). Trimming cost V 5 bases and J 2 bases, with 10 bases left between them. The CDR3 loop spans 13 amino acids. In DNA form, the CDR3 reads TGTGCCAGCAGCCGCGGAGCCGCCTACGAGCAGTACTTC. Its protein is CASSRGAAYEQYF.

V usage is TRBV4-2 and J usage is TRBJ2-7; 13 bases fit TRBD2. Germline V gene sequence: CDR1 LGHNA, CDR2 YNFKEQ. This CDR3 has 15 residues. The junction had 2 bases not matched to a gene; V was cut back by 3 bases and J by 3 bases. For the CDR3, the DNA is TGTGCCAGCAGCCAGGGACTAGCGGGATTCTACGAGCAGTACTTC. Amino acid sequence: CASSQGLAGFYEQYF.

This chain connects TRBV11-2 to TRBJ1-1, with 8 bases aligning to TRBD1. The V and J ends lost 4 bases and 3 bases, in that order; junction bases with no gene match: 7. From germline, CDR1 is SGHAT and CDR2 FQNNGV. CDR3 size: 15 residues. The chain's CDR3 is CASSYGNRGDTEAFF. As DNA, the CDR3 is TGTGCCAGCAGCTACGGAAACAGGGGGGACACTGAAGCTTTCTTT.

This clone was seen once. The chain combines TRBV24-1 with TRBJ1-5; D is possibly TRBD1 (6 bases). The V end was cut by 4 bases, the J end by 7 bases, with 13 bases between. The CDR3 runs 14 residues. The V gene's germline CDR1 is KGHDR and CDR2 SFDVKD. DNA of the CDR3: TGTGCCACCAGTGAACATGGGGGCCACCAGCCCCAGCATTTT. Translation gives CATSEHGGHQPQHF.

The V gene is TRBV2, the J gene TRBJ1-2, with a possible D match to TRBD1 (5 bases). This CDR3 spans 12 amino acids. The ends were cut back, 3 bases at V and 8 bases at J, with 10 bases in the middle. Germline assignment: CDR1 SNHLY and CDR2 FYNNEI. DNA of the CDR3: TGTGCCAGCAGTGAGGGGGAGAGCGGCTACACCTTC. Encoded protein: CASSEGESGYTF. The full variable domain, with the rest looked up from reference TRBV2 and TRBJ1-2, is EPEVTQTPSHQVTQMGQEVILRCVPISNHLYFYWYRQILGQKVEFLVSFYNNEISEKSEIFDDQFSVERPDGSNFTLKIRSTKLEDSAMYFCASSEGESGYTFGSGTRLTVV.

The chain couples TRBV19 to TRBJ2-5; D is undetermined. The germline V gene has CDR1 LNHDA and CDR2 SQIVND (reference sequence). The CDR3 is made up of 13 amino acids. The ends were cut back, 4 bases at V and 4 bases at J, with 10 bases in the middle. The CDR3 DNA reads as TGTGCCAGTAGTACCGCCTGGTCAGAGACCCAGTACTTC. It specifies CASSTAWSETQYF.

The V call is TRBV5-4, the J call TRBJ1-4; TRBD1 might be the D (6 bases). Looked up from germline, CDR1 is SGHNT and CDR2 is YYREEE (reference sequence). The length of the CDR3 is 14 residues. Trimming removed 1 base at V and 7 bases at J, with 11 bases between. The CDR3 DNA follows: TGTGCCAGCAGCTTGACAGGGCGGGCTGAAAAACTGTTTTTT. It specifies CASSLTGRAEKLFF.

This chain joins TRBV11-3 and TRBJ1-1, with 9 nucleotides matching TRBD1. Looked up from germline, CDR1 is SGHNT and CDR2 is YENEEA. This CDR3 has 13 residues. The V segment lost 4 bases and the J segment 8 bases; nucleotides outside the gene matches: 5. CDR3 region: CASSSGTGTEAFF. CDR3 nucleotide sequence: TGTGCCAGCAGCTCGGGGACAGGGACGGAAGCTTTCTTT.

The V call is TRBV29-1, the J call TRBJ1-2, with unresolved D. Between the trimmed V and J ends, which lost 6 bases and 0 bases, there was a span of 8 bases. Germline CDR1 is SQVTM and CDR2 is ANQGSEA. The CDR3 runs to 12 residues. Here the CDR3 DNA reads TGCAGCGTAAGACGGACTAACTATGGCTACACCTTC. This gives the protein CSVRRTNYGYTF. The entire variable domain, with the rest obtained from reference TRBV29-1 and TRBJ1-2, is as follows: SAVISQKPSRDICQRGTSLTIQCQVDSQVTMMFWYRQQPGQSLTLIATANQGSEATYESGFVIDKFPISRPNLTFSTLTVSNMSPEDSSIYLCSVRRTNYGYTFGSGTRLTVV.

This chain connects TRBV5-1 to TRBJ1-1, with unresolved D. Germline loops: CDR1 SGHRS, CDR2 YFSETQ. Between the trimmed V and J ends, which lost 0 bases and 1 base, there was a span of 7 bases. The CDR3 has 14 residues. The CDR3 spells CASSLDSANTEAFF. CDR3 sequence (DNA): TGCGCCAGCAGCTTGGACAGCGCGAACACTGAAGCTTTCTTT.

This clone was detected once. The chain carries TRBV7-9 and TRBJ1-6, with 7 positions matching TRBD1. V was clipped by 4 bases and J by 5 bases; unmatched bases: 2. Germline loops: CDR1 SEHNR, CDR2 FQNEAQ (reference sequence). This CDR3 is built from 14 residues. CDR3 bases: TGTGCCAGCAGCTCGGGACAGAATAATTCACCCCTCCACTTT. Its translation: CASSSGQNNSPLHF.

The chain joins TRBV10-3 to TRBJ1-1, with 7 nucleotides matching TRBD1. J was trimmed by 3 bases and V by 6 bases; bases with no gene match: 7. The germline V gene has CDR1 ENHRY and CDR2 SYGVKD. This CDR3 is 14 amino acids long. The chain's CDR3 is CAISHRGEDTEAFF. CDR3 coding DNA: TGTGCCATCAGCCACAGGGGCGAAGACACTGAAGCTTTCTTT.

This rearrangement joins TRBV4-2 to TRBJ2-1, with TRBD2 as a possible D gene (7 bases). The CDR3 totals 17 residues. With 3 bases removed from V and 0 bases from J, the gap between germline ends came to 15 bases. Germline assignment: CDR1 LGHNA and CDR2 YNFKEQ. CDR3 region: CASSHQQGGSSYNEQFF. Written as DNA, the CDR3 is TGTGCCAGCAGCCATCAACAGGGAGGGAGCTCCTACAATGAGCAGTTCTTC.

This sequence joins TRBV28 and TRBJ2-1; the D gene could be TRBD1 or TRBD2 (5 bases each). V was trimmed by 2 bases and J by 4 bases, leaving 9 bases between them. The germline V gene has CDR1 MDHEN and CDR2 SYDVKM. The CDR3 consists of 14 residues. The CDR3 DNA sequence: TGTGCCAGCAGTTTAGAGGGGCTATACAATGAGCAGTTCTTC. Protein sequence: CASSLEGLYNEQFF.

This chain uses TRBV18 with TRBJ2-1, with 14 bases matching TRBD2. Looked up from germline, CDR1 is KGHSH and CDR2 is LQKENI. CDR3 size: 14 residues. J lost 14 bases, V lost 4 bases, and 7 bases had no gene match. The DNA for the CDR3 is TGTGCCAGCTCACAGGGACTAGCGGGAGAGGGGAAGTTCTTC. Translating it yields CASSQGLAGEGKFF.

This chain uses TRBV7-3 with TRBJ2-1, with 7 bases lining up with TRBD2. This CDR3 contains 16 residues. The germline CDR1 and CDR2 sequences are SGHTA and FQGTGA. With 1 base clipped from V and 4 bases from J, the junction kept 7 bases outside the gene matches. CDR3 loop: CASSLNPSGMYNEQFF. CDR3 bases: TGTGCCAGCAGCTTAAACCCGAGCGGGATGTACAATGAGCAGTTCTTC.

In its sample, this clone was seen once. The chain employs TRBV5-6 and TRBJ1-6; a weak D match, TRBD1 (6 bases). CDR1 is SGHDT and CDR2 is YYEEEE in the germline V gene. The length of the CDR3 is 16 residues. V lost 2 bases to trimming and J lost 9 bases, with 18 bases between them. CDR3: CASSFQRQARGSPLHF. The CDR3 coding sequence is TGTGCCAGCAGCTTTCAAAGACAGGCAAGGGGTTCACCCCTCCACTTT. Using reference TRBV5-6 and TRBJ1-6 for the parts outside the CDR3, the full variable domain is DAGVTQSPTHLIKTRGQQVTLRCSPKSGHDTVSWYQQALGQGPQFIFQYYEEEERQRGNFPDRFSGHQFPNYSSELNVNALLLGDSALYLCASSFQRQARGSPLHFGNGTRLTVT.

The rearrangement links TRBV5-4 to TRBJ2-7; either TRBD1 or TRBD2 may fit D (5 bases each). Germline V CDR1 and CDR2: SGHNT, YYREEE (reference sequence). Trimming cost V 2 bases and J 5 bases, with 17 bases left between them. CDR3 length: 15 residues. CDR3 DNA sequence: TGTGCCAGCAGCTTACGAGAGGGGCTGACCCACGAGCAGTACTTC. Encoded protein: CASSLREGLTHEQYF.

V is TRBV28 and J is TRBJ1-5; TRBD1 matches 7 bases. This CDR3 is 15 amino acids long. V lost 3 bases and J lost 2; bases outside the gene matches: 4. CDR1 is MDHEN, CDR2 SYDVKM, per germline. CDR3 sequence: CASSFGDRGNQPQHF. CDR3 nucleotide sequence: TGTGCCAGCAGTTTTGGAGACAGGGGCAATCAGCCCCAGCATTTT.